The rows below give T cell receptor beta chains drawn from one sample of a study of blood T cells in healthy people across ages. MiXCR was run by TCRdb on the 5' RACE reads, yielding one entry per CDR3 protein. The sample gives about 970,000 distinct CDR3 sequences, 45% to 60% of which show up once; around 21% is in the top ten. Sample: blood. All receptors come from an older woman in good health. Each CDR3 is given with its conserved first and last residue. A D gene is named only where the DNA matches it firmly. The listing skips clone size in some rows; elsewhere it reads once, few, many or a size class.

>NA|TRBJ2-3|NA|TRBV5-1
TGCGCCAGCAGCTTGGCCATGCAGAGCACAGATACGCAGTATTTT
CASSLAMQSTDTQYF
>NA|TRBJ2-3|many|TRBV4-3
TGCGCCAGCAGCCAAGGTCAGGGGAGCGAAACGCAGTATTTT
CASSQGQGSETQYF
>NA|TRBJ2-7|few|TRBV27
TGTGCCAGCAGTTTTGCGACAGCCCACTACGAGCAGTACTTC
CASSFATAHYEQYF
>NA|TRBJ2-7|NA|TRBV5-1
TGCGCCAGCAGCTTTACCCGGGAAAGTTTCTACGAGCAGTACTTC
CASSFTRESFYEQYF
>TRBD1|TRBJ1-6|NA|TRBV2
TGTGCCAGCAGAGACAGGGGGTCCTCACCCCTCCACTTT
CASRDRGSSPLHF
>TRBD1|TRBJ2-6|NA|TRBV7-9
TGTGCCAGCACCCTAACAGGGGCCACCTCTGGGGCCAACGTCCTGACTTTC
CASTLTGATSGANVLTF
>NA|TRBJ2-1|many|TRBV20-1
TGCAGTGCTAGTTACCAGTACAATGAGCAGTTCTTC
CSASYQYNEQFF
>TRBD1|TRBJ2-7|few|TRBV7-2
TGTGCCAGCAGCCGAGACAGGGTTCCCTCCTACGAGCAGTACTTC
CASSRDRVPSYEQYF
>NA|TRBJ2-7|NA|TRBV10-3
TGTGCCATCAGTGATGTGACTACGAAGCAGTACTTC
CAISDVTTKQYF
>NA|TRBJ1-2|once|TRBV28
TGTGCCAGCCGAAATGGGACACGTAACTATGGCTACACCTTC
CASRNGTRNYGYTF
>TRBD1|TRBJ2-7|NA|TRBV10-3
TGTGCCATCAGTGGACTATTAAAACAGGGGGGATCCTACGAGCAGTACTTC
CAISGLLKQGGSYEQYF
>NA|TRBJ2-7|NA|TRBV28
TGTGCCAGCAGTTTATTTGGAAGTCCAAACCACCGATACGAGCAGTACTTC
CASSLFGSPNHRYEQYF
>TRBD1|TRBJ2-7|few|TRBV28
TGTGCCAGCAGTTCCAACACAAGGACAGGGGGCCAACGCAGGGCCCAGTACTTC
CASSSNTRTGGQRRAQYF
>NA|TRBJ2-3|NA|TRBV7-9
TGTGCCAGCAGCTCAGTCTACGGGGACGGTGTATTCTCCACAGACACGCAGTATTTT
CASSSVYGDGVFSTDTQYF
>NA|TRBJ2-7|once|TRBV5-6
TGTGCCAGCAGCTTACGGGGCAAGTTATTCTACGAGCAGTACTTC
CASSLRGKLFYEQYF
>NA|TRBJ1-1|NA|TRBV20-1
TGCAGTGCCCAAGCGGCGGCTTGGGGAAACACTGAAGCTTTCTTT
CSAQAAAWGNTEAFF
>NA|TRBJ1-1|NA|TRBV24-1
TGTGCCACCAGTGATGTTAACACTGAAGCTTTCTTT
CATSDVNTEAFF
>NA|TRBJ2-7|few|TRBV13
TGTGCCAGCAGCTTAGCTCCTAGCAGCCGCTACGAGCAGTACTTC
CASSLAPSSRYEQYF
>TRBD2|TRBJ2-1|NA|TRBV4-1
TGCGCCAGCAGCCAAGTAGACGGGGGACTAAGATACAATGAGCAGTTCTTC
CASSQVDGGLRYNEQFF
>NA|TRBJ2-3|few|TRBV21-1
TGTGCCAGCAGCAACCCACAGGAAAAAGGGACAGATACGCAGTATTTT
CASSNPQEKGTDTQYF
>TRBD2|TRBJ2-1|NA|TRBV7-2
TGTGCCAGCAGCTTAGGTACCGGGAGGCAGGAGACCCAGTTCTTC
CASSLGTGRQETQFF
>TRBD1|TRBJ2-3|few|TRBV28
TGTGCCAGCAGCCCCAACGACGGGGACAGGGACAGCACAGATACGCAGTATTTT
CASSPNDGDRDSTDTQYF
>NA|TRBJ2-3|NA|TRBV4-1
TGCGCCAGCAGCCAAGGGGGTAAGGGTAGGGATACGCAGTATTTT
CASSQGGKGRDTQYF
>NA|TRBJ2-6|few|TRBV2
TGTGCCAGCAGTTTCGACAAAGCTGGGGCCAACGTCCTGACTTTC
CASSFDKAGANVLTF
>NA|TRBJ2-7|NA|TRBV15
TGTGCCACCAGCAGAGAGGGGGTAGAGACCTACGAGCAGTACTTC
CATSREGVETYEQYF
>TRBD2|TRBJ2-4|NA|TRBV20-1
TGCAGTGGCGGACTAGCGGGAGACGGCGCCAAAAACATTCAGTACTTC
CSGGLAGDGAKNIQYF
>TRBD2|TRBJ2-7|many|TRBV4-1
TGCGCCAGCAGCCCCTCCACGGGCGCGGGAGACTCCTACGAGCAGTACTTC
CASSPSTGAGDSYEQYF
>TRBD2|TRBJ2-7|NA|TRBV5-5
TGTGCCAGCAGCCCGGGACTAGCTTTAAGGGAGCAGTACTTC
CASSPGLALREQYF